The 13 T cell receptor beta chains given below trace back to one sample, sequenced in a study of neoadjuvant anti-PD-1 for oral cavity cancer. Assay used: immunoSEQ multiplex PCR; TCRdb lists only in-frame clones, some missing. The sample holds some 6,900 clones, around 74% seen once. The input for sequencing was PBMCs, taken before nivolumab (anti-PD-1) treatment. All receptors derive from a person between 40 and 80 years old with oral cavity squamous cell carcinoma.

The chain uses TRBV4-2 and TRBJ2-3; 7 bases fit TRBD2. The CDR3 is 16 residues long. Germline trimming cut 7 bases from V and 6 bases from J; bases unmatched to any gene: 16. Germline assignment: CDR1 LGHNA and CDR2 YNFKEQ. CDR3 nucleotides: TGTGCCAGCACCCCCCGGGGCCCGGGGGGTGGGGATACGCAGTATTTT. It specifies CASTPRGPGGGDTQYF.

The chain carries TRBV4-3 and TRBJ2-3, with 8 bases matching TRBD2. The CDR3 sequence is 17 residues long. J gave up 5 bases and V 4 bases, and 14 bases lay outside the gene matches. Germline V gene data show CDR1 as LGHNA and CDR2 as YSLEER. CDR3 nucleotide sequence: TGCGCCAGCAGCCCCATCCCCCGGGGGGGTGGAAGAGATACGCAGTATTTT. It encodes CASSPIPRGGGRDTQYF.

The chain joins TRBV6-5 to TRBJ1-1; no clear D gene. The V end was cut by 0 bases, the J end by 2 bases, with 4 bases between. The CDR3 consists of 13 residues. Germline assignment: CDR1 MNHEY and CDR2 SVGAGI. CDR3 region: CASSYSRNTEAFF. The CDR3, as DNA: TGTGCCAGCAGTTACTCCCGTAACACTGAAGCTTTCTTT.

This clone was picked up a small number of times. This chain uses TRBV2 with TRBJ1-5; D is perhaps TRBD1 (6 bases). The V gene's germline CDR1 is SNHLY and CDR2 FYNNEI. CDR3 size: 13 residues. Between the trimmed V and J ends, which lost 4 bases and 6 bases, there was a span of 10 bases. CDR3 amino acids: CASSGGQSQPQHF. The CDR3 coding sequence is TGTGCCAGCAGTGGCGGACAGTCTCAGCCCCAGCATTTT.

As DNA, the CDR3 is TGTGCCAGCAGTTCCGCTAGCGGGGGATCTGACGAGCAGTACTTC. Amino acids: CASSSASGGSDEQYF. The chain recombines TRBV6-6 with TRBJ2-7; TRBD2 matches at 10 bases. V shed 4 bases and J 5 bases; nucleotides not matched to a gene: 8. The CDR3 is made up of 15 amino acids. Per the germline V gene, CDR1 is MNHNY and CDR2 is SVGAGI (reference sequence).

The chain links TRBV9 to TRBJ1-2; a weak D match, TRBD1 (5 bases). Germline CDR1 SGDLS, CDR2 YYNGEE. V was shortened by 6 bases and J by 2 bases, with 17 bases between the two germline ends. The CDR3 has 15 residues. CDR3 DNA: TGTGCCAGCACTCTGGGGGACGGGGAAAACTATGGCTACACCTTC. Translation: CASTLGDGENYGYTF. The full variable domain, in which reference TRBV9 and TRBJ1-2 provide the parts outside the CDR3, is DSGVTQTPKHLITATGQRVTLRCSPRSGDLSVYWYQQSLDQGLQFLIQYYNGEERAKGNILERFSAQQFPDLHSELNLSSLELGDSALYFCASTLGDGENYGYTFGSGTRLTVV.

The CDR3 is CASSLWAGNTEAFF. The CDR3 region has the DNA TGTGCCAGCAGCTTATGGGCCGGGAACACTGAAGCTTTCTTT. The V and J genes are TRBV7-2 and TRBJ1-1, with D hard to call. Germline-derived CDR1 and CDR2 are SGHTA and FQGNSA. Between the trimmed V and J ends, which lost 2 bases and 1 base, there was a span of 8 bases. The CDR3 loop spans 14 amino acids. The full variable domain, its missing parts supplied by reference TRBV7-2 and TRBJ1-1, is GAGVSQSPSNKVTEKGKDVELRCDPISGHTALYWYRQSLGQGLEFLIYFQGNSAPDKSGLPSDRFSAERTGGSVSTLTIQRTQQEDSAVYLCASSLWAGNTEAFFGQGTRLTVV.

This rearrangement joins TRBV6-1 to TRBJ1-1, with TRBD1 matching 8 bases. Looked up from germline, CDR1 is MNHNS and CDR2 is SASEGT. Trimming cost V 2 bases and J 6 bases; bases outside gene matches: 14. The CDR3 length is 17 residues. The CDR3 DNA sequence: TGTGCCAGCAGTGAATGGAGGACAGGGCTGTTGTTCGCTGAAGCTTTCTTT. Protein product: CASSEWRTGLLFAEAFF.

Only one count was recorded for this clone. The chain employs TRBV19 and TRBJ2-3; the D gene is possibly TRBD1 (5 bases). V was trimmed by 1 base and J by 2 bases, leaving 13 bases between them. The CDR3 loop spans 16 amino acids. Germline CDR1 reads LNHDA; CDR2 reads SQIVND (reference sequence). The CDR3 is CASSIGGQGPTDTQYF. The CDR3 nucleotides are TGTGCCAGTAGTATAGGTGGGCAGGGCCCCACAGATACGCAGTATTTT.

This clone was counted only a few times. CDR3 in amino acids: CATSLGSSYEQYF. Here the CDR3 DNA reads TGTGCCACCTCCCTCGGGAGCTCCTACGAGCAGTACTTC. This sequence joins TRBV25-1 and TRBJ2-7; TRBD2 is a possible D gene (6 bases). Germline V CDR1 and CDR2: MGHDK, SYGVNS. The CDR3 is made up of 13 amino acids. With 10 bases removed from V and 0 bases from J, the gap between germline ends came to 13 bases.

CDR3 sequence: CASSPGLYPGELFF. The CDR3 DNA reads as TGTGCCAGCAGCCCCGGGCTATACCCCGGGGAGCTGTTTTTT. This chain joins TRBV5-8 and TRBJ2-2, with D unresolved. CDR3 length: 14 residues. Germline loops: CDR1 SGHTS, CDR2 YDEGEE. V was clipped by 4 bases and J by 6 bases, with 13 bases between them.

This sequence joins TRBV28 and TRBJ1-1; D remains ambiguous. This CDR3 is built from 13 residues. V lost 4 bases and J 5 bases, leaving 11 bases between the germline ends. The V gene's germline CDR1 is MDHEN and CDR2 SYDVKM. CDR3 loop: CASSYPDGTEAFF. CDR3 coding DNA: TGTGCCAGCAGTTACCCGGACGGGACTGAAGCTTTCTTT.

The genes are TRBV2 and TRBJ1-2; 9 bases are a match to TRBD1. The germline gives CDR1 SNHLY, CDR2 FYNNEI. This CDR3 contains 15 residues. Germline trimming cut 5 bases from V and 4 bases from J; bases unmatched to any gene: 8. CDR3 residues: CASSHKGQGSYGYTF. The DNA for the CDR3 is TGTGCCAGCAGTCACAAGGGACAGGGTAGCTATGGCTACACCTTC.